Shown below are 27 T cell receptor beta chains from a single sample sequenced in a study of cytomegalovirus exposure and HLA in healthy donors. PCR primers comprised 60 Vbeta and 13 Jbeta primers. Clones were sequenced by immunoSEQ multiplex PCR, and TCRdb holds only the in-frame ones, with some missing. The profile covers 150,000 to 200,000 clones, with approximately 71% appearing a single time and around 4.6% taken by the ten largest. Sequencing was performed on PBMCs. The receptors come from a male donor in good health and CMV-seronegative.

The rearrangement links TRBV4-2 to TRBJ2-7; D may be TRBD2 (7 bases). V was shortened by 0 bases and J by 2 bases, with 11 bases between the two germline ends. Per germline, CDR1 LGHNA and CDR2 YNFKEQ. This CDR3 is built from 15 residues. CDR3 residues: CASSQEKGGTYEQYF. The CDR3 region has the DNA TGTGCCAGCAGCCAAGAAAAGGGGGGGACCTACGAGCAGTACTTC.

V is TRBV19 and J is TRBJ2-7; TRBD2 might be the D (5 bases). The germline gives CDR1 LNHDA, CDR2 SQIVND (reference sequence). Trimming stripped 3 bases from V and 0 bases from J, with 9 bases between. The CDR3 loop spans 14 amino acids. The CDR3 sequence is CASSMWRSSYEQYF. The DNA of the CDR3 is TGTGCCAGTAGTATGTGGAGGAGCTCCTACGAGCAGTACTTC.

The gene calls are TRBV4-1 and TRBJ2-7, with D possibly being TRBD1 (5 bases). V was cut by 1 base and J by 4 bases, with 11 bases left in between. Per germline, CDR1 MGHRA and CDR2 YSYEKL. The CDR3 spans 14 residues. The CDR3: CASSQVLQGYEQYF. CDR3 DNA: TGCGCCAGCAGCCAAGTCCTCCAGGGTTACGAGCAGTACTTC.

The chain employs TRBV6-5 and TRBJ1-5; the D gene is possibly TRBD1 (5 bases). V gave up 0 bases and J gave up 6 bases, with 6 bases separating them. This CDR3 comprises 13 residues. CDR1 and CDR2 from the germline V gene are MNHEY and SVGAGI. CDR3 bases: TGTGCCAGCAGTTACTCCAGGGCTCAGCCCCAGCATTTT. It specifies CASSYSRAQPQHF.

The chain joins TRBV5-4 to TRBJ2-5, with a tentative D call TRBD1 (5 bases). Gene TRBJ2-7 matches the end of the DNA better, so the J call may be wrong. This CDR3 has 15 residues. In germline, CDR1 is SGHNT, CDR2 YYREEE (reference sequence). CDR3 DNA sequence: TGTGCCAGCAGCTCGATCGACAGCTCGCTCTACGAGCAGTACTTC. Protein: CASSSIDSSLYEQYF.

This chain joins TRBV25-1 and TRBJ1-2, with TRBD1 as a possible D gene (6 bases). The germline gives CDR1 MGHDK, CDR2 SYGVNS. V shed 1 base and J shed 2 bases, with 11 bases lying between them. The CDR3 loop spans 15 amino acids. CDR3 loop: CASSELGTPNYGYTF. The CDR3, as DNA: TGTGCCAGCAGTGAATTGGGGACACCAAACTATGGCTACACCTTC.

J is TRBJ1-6 and V is TRBV5-4; 7 bases map to TRBD1. The CDR3 contains 16 residues. Germline loops: CDR1 SGHNT, CDR2 YYREEE (reference sequence). Trimming removed 1 base from V and 10 bases from J; junction bases left unmatched: 11. The CDR3 is CASSLRETGLDSPLHF. Written as DNA, the CDR3 is TGTGCCAGCAGCTTGCGCGAGACAGGGTTAGACTCACCCCTCCACTTT.

This chain connects TRBV21-1 to TRBJ2-7; the table gives TRBD2 as D, unverified against the DNA. TRBV21-1 is deemed a pseudogene. This CDR3 contains 16 residues. The chain's CDR3 is CASSKAPRGGSDEQYF. The CDR3 region has the DNA TGTGCCAGCAGCAAAGCCCCAAGGGGAGGGTCCGACGAGCAGTACTTC.

This clone turned up a few times. The V call is TRBV9, the J call TRBJ1-1; TRBD1 might be the D (6 bases). The CDR3 is 14 residues long. Per the germline V gene, CDR1 is SGDLS and CDR2 is YYNGEE. The V end was cut by 7 bases, the J end by 0 bases, with 13 bases between. CDR3 sequence: CASSLTGLNTEAFF. The CDR3 DNA reads as TGTGCCAGCTCCCTAACAGGGCTGAACACTGAAGCTTTCTTT. Drawing the rest from reference TRBV9 and TRBJ1-1, the complete variable domain is DSGVTQTPKHLITATGQRVTLRCSPRSGDLSVYWYQQSLDQGLQFLIQYYNGEERAKGNILERFSAQQFPDLHSELNLSSLELGDSALYFCASSLTGLNTEAFFGQGTRLTVV.

The CDR3 loop reads CASSKSDVRDYGYTF. CDR3 bases: TGTGCCAGCAGCAAAAGTGACGTGAGGGACTATGGCTACACCTTC. This sequence joins TRBV21-1 and TRBJ1-2. TRBV21-1 has pseudogene status. This CDR3 spans 15 amino acids.

Remarks on this clone: Relative to the germline gene, one junction end is altered; a read error may explain this. The identical CDR3 is also encoded by other nucleotide sequences in the sample. The chain has TRBV7-9 and TRBJ1-1; the D gene is possibly TRBD1 (6 bases). From germline, CDR1 is SEHNR and CDR2 FQNEAQ (reference sequence). CDR3 length: 13 amino acids. The CDR3 nucleotides are TGTGCCAGCAGCTTTACAGGGTTTGCTGAAGCTTTTTTT. Its translation: CASSFTGFAEAFF. The full variable domain, in which reference TRBV7-9 and TRBJ1-1 provide the parts outside the CDR3, is DTGVSQNPRHKITKRGQNVTFRCDPISEHNRLYWYRQTLGQGPEFLTYFQNEAQLEKSRLLSDRFSAERPKGSFSTLEIQRTEQGDSAMYLCASSFTGFAEAFFGQGTRLTVV.

This sequence joins TRBV2 and TRBJ2-5, with 11 bases aligning to TRBD2. CDR1 is SNHLY, CDR2 FYNNEI, per germline. This CDR3 contains 18 residues. V dropped 4 bases and J dropped 5; count of bases not matched to a gene: 15. The CDR3 DNA follows: TGTGCCAGCAGTGTCCAGGGGTTACTAGCGGGAGTGGGGGAGACCCAGTACTTC. As protein: CASSVQGLLAGVGETQYF.

The rearrangement joins TRBV6-4 to TRBJ2-3; TRBD2 matches at 8 bases. The CDR3 has 14 residues. The trim removed 2 bases at V and 2 bases at J, leaving 0 bases unmatched. Germline CDR1 and CDR2: MRHNA and SNTAGT. CDR3 in DNA: TGTGCCAGCAGTGACGGACTAGCCACAGATACGCAGTATTTT. It is translated as CASSDGLATDTQYF.

V usage is TRBV30 and J usage is TRBJ1-2; weak D call: TRBD1 (5 bases). Trimming removed 0 bases at V and 8 bases at J, with 13 bases between. The length of the CDR3 is 13 residues. The germline CDR1 and CDR2 sequences are GTSNPN and SVGIG (reference sequence). CDR3 sequence reads: CAWSVGREWGYTF. The CDR3 bases are TGTGCCTGGAGTGTGGGGCGGGAGTGGGGCTACACCTTC.

The V call is TRBV6-6, the J call TRBJ1-4; no reliable D call. The CDR3 covers 14 residues. Germline V gives CDR1 MNHNY, CDR2 SVGAGI (reference sequence). Trimming removed 3 bases at V and 8 bases at J, with 13 bases between. CDR3 amino acids: CASSYLGSGEKLFF. The CDR3 DNA reads as TGTGCCAGCAGTTATTTAGGGAGCGGGGAAAAACTGTTTTTT.

This clone appeared once. An end of the junction does not agree with germline; a read error may underlie this. DNA for the CDR3: TGTGCCAGCAGTACCCCTTTCAGGGGCAATGAGCGGTACTTC. Its translation is CASSTPFRGNERYF. V and J are TRBV6-5 and TRBJ2-7, with D possibly matching TRBD1 (6 bases). The germline V gene encodes CDR1 MNHEY and CDR2 SVGAGI. The CDR3 covers 14 residues.

The V and J genes are TRBV30 and TRBJ1-6; 8 bases are shared with TRBD1. Germline V CDR1 and CDR2: GTSNPN, SVGIG (reference sequence). The V gene end was trimmed by 5 bases and the J gene end by 7 bases; junction bases not matched to a gene: 4. The CDR3 contains 13 residues. Here the CDR3 DNA reads TGTGCCTGGGACCGGGACAGGAATTCACCCCTCCACTTT. Translating gives CAWDRDRNSPLHF. The full variable domain, rest sourced from reference TRBV30 and TRBJ1-6, is SQTIHQWPATLVQPVGSPLSLECTVEGTSNPNLYWYRQAAGRGLQLLFYSVGIGQISSEVPQNLSASRPQDRQFILSSKKLLLSDSGFYLCAWDRDRNSPLHFGNGTRLTVT.

V and J are TRBV7-2 and TRBJ2-3; 11 nucleotides agree with TRBD2. V shed 7 bases, J shed 0 bases, and the junction held 6 bases outside the gene matches. Germline lookup yields CDR1 SGHTA and CDR2 FQGNSA. CDR3 length equals 16 residues. Here the CDR3 reads CASILAGASSTDTQYF. CDR3 DNA: TGTGCCAGCATACTAGCGGGGGCCTCTAGCACAGATACGCAGTATTTT.

This clone was recorded a few times. This rearrangement joins TRBV27 to TRBJ2-1; no definite D call. CDR3 length: 13 amino acids. Germline CDR1 reads MNHEY; CDR2 reads SMNVEV (reference sequence). Trimming took 9 bases from V and 0 from J, leaving 9 bases between them. The CDR3 reads CASSLSSYNEQFF. In DNA, the CDR3 is TGTGCCAGTTCCCTTTCCTCCTACAATGAGCAGTTCTTC.

A single count supports this clone. The chain uses TRBV4-3 and TRBJ1-1, with D maybe TRBD1 (6 bases). This CDR3 region has 15 residues. V was shortened by 0 bases and J by 4 bases, with 12 bases between the two germline ends. Looked up from germline, CDR1 is LGHNA and CDR2 is YSLEER. CDR3: CASSQDDRRGTEAFF. DNA for the CDR3: TGCGCCAGCAGCCAAGACGATCGCAGGGGCACTGAAGCTTTCTTT.

This sequence joins TRBV4-1 and TRBJ2-3; the D gene is possibly TRBD2 (5 bases). V was pared by 4 bases and J by 0 bases, with 14 bases between. This CDR3 comprises 16 residues. Per germline, CDR1 MGHRA and CDR2 YSYEKL. CDR3 sequence reads: CASSRESGSSTDTQYF. The CDR3 DNA sequence: TGCGCCAGCAGCCGGGAGAGCGGCTCTAGCACAGATACGCAGTATTTT.

The chain links TRBV6-6 to TRBJ2-5, with 9 positions matching TRBD2. Trimming cost V 6 bases and J 5 bases; bases outside gene matches: 7. The CDR3 totals 14 residues. CDR1 and CDR2 (germline): MNHNY, SVGAGI (reference sequence). The CDR3 reads CASSLSGRRETQYF. The DNA for the CDR3 is TGTGCCAGCAGCCTTAGCGGGAGAAGGGAGACCCAGTACTTC.

The J gene is TRBJ1-3, the V gene TRBV5-4; TRBD1 matches at 7 bases. The germline CDR1 and CDR2 sequences are SGHNT and YYREEE (reference sequence). This CDR3 comprises 16 residues. V was pared by 4 bases and J by 1 base, with 8 bases of the junction left unmatched. CDR3 amino acids: CASSTPGQLSGNTIYF. Written as DNA, the CDR3 is TGTGCCAGCAGCACCCCGGGACAGCTATCTGGAAACACCATATATTTT.

This clone has only one observation. The chain uses TRBV10-3 and TRBJ2-2; 8 nucleotides agree with TRBD2. The CDR3 is 15 residues long. V gave up 10 bases and J gave up 3 bases; unmatched junction bases: 10. The germline V gene has CDR1 ENHRY and CDR2 SYGVKD. CDR3 in amino acids: CATRPGRGYTGELFF. The CDR3 DNA sequence: TGTGCCACTCGGCCCGGGAGGGGCTACACCGGGGAGCTGTTTTTT.

The J gene is TRBJ1-1, the V gene TRBV5-1, with D maybe TRBD1 (5 bases). The CDR3 spans 13 residues. The V gene's germline CDR1 is SGHRS and CDR2 YFSETQ. V was clipped by 3 bases and J by 1 base, with 7 bases between them. This CDR3 reads CASSYGQNTEAFF. The CDR3 DNA follows: TGCGCCAGCAGCTATGGACAGAACACTGAAGCTTTCTTT.

Remarks on this clone: Other DNA sequences from this sample encode an identical CDR3 as well. The gene calls are TRBV5-1 and TRBJ2-1; D is perhaps TRBD2 (5 bases). This CDR3 spans 12 amino acids. Germline assignment: CDR1 SGHRS and CDR2 YFSETQ. Deletions cut 0 bases from V and 7 bases from J, with 5 bases between. The CDR3 nucleotides read TGCGCCAGCAGCTTGGGAGGGAATGAGCAGTTCTTC. Its protein product is CASSLGGNEQFF.

The chain has TRBV7-9 and TRBJ1-4, with D hard to call. Germline V CDR1 and CDR2: SEHNR, FQNEAQ (reference sequence). The V and J ends lost 4 bases and 8 bases respectively, with 14 bases between them. This CDR3 is built from 14 residues. The CDR3 DNA is TGTGCCAGCAGCTCTCAAAAAGTCAGGGAAAAACTGTTTTTT. This sequence encodes CASSSQKVREKLFF.